A selection of T cell receptor beta chains follows, all from one sample in a study of vaccination effects on CD4 cells after COVID-19. Profiled with immunoSEQ multiplex PCR; TCRdb holds only in-frame clones, not every one. This table has around 79,000 clones, roughly 74% appearing once. These receptors have no known antigen. Sequenced here: CD4+ T cells from PBMCs cultured with HCoV-229E spike peptides, sampled before COVID-19 vaccination. These receptors were collected from a human donor who received a COVID-19 vaccine. Both conserved end residues are part of each CDR3. Each record gives: clone size, V gene, J gene, D gene, CDR3 DNA, CDR3 protein. The D gene is left open where the match is weak. The size field is filled for only some rows; it gives once, few, many or a size class.

clone size: once
V gene: TRBV9
J gene: TRBJ2-2
D gene: .
CDR3 DNA: TGTGCCAGCAGCGTAGAGGGAGGGAACACCGGGGAGCTGTTTTTT
CDR3 protein: CASSVEGGNTGELFF

clone size: .
V gene: TRBV7-3
J gene: TRBJ1-2
D gene: .
CDR3 DNA: TGTGCCAGCAGCTTAACGGGGGGGCCTCAAAACTATGGCTACACCTTC
CDR3 protein: CASSLTGGPQNYGYTF

clone size: .
V gene: TRBV6-5
J gene: TRBJ1-2
D gene: TRBD1
CDR3 DNA: TGTGCCAGCAGAAACGACAGGGTCGGCGGCTACACCTTC
CDR3 protein: CASRNDRVGGYTF

clone size: .
V gene: TRBV29-1
J gene: TRBJ1-1
D gene: .
CDR3 DNA: TGCAGCGTTGGGCGGAGCACTGAAGCTTTCTTT
CDR3 protein: CSVGRSTEAFF

clone size: few
V gene: TRBV7-2
J gene: TRBJ1-1
D gene: .
CDR3 DNA: TGTGCCAGCAGACCCCAGGGTGGTAACACTGAAGCTTTCTTT
CDR3 protein: CASRPQGGNTEAFF

clone size: .
V gene: TRBV7-2
J gene: TRBJ2-2
D gene: .
CDR3 DNA: TGTGCCAGCAGCCTCAACCCGGCGCGCACCGGGGAGCTGTTTTTT
CDR3 protein: CASSLNPARTGELFF

clone size: .
V gene: TRBV12-3/TRBV12-4
J gene: TRBJ2-2
D gene: .
CDR3 DNA: TGTGCCAGCAGTTTCAGGGAGATCGGGGAGCTGTTTTTT
CDR3 protein: CASSFREIGELFF

clone size: .
V gene: TRBV6-5
J gene: TRBJ1-6
D gene: .
CDR3 DNA: TGTGCCACCCCGGGACTTTCCTATAATTCACCCCTCCACTTT
CDR3 protein: CATPGLSYNSPLHF

clone size: .
V gene: TRBV7-9
J gene: TRBJ1-5
D gene: .
CDR3 DNA: TGTGCCAGCACTCCGTCCGGGAGCAATCAGCCCCAGCATTTT
CDR3 protein: CASTPSGSNQPQHF

clone size: .
V gene: TRBV2
J gene: TRBJ1-2
D gene: .
CDR3 DNA: TGTGCCAGCTCCCTGCAGAGGAGTGACTATGGCTACACCTTC
CDR3 protein: CASSLQRSDYGYTF

clone size: .
V gene: TRBV18
J gene: TRBJ2-1
D gene: .
CDR3 DNA: TGTGCCAGCTCACCGGCGCAGCTATACAATGAGCAGTTCTTC
CDR3 protein: CASSPAQLYNEQFF

clone size: .
V gene: TRBV6-5
J gene: TRBJ1-2
D gene: TRBD1
CDR3 DNA: TGTGCCAGCAGTCGACAGGGCACTAACTATGGCTACACCTTC
CDR3 protein: CASSRQGTNYGYTF

clone size: .
V gene: TRBV29-1
J gene: TRBJ1-1
D gene: .
CDR3 DNA: TGCAGCGTTACCACAGGTGAATGGACTGAAGCTTTCTTT
CDR3 protein: CSVTTGEWTEAFF

clone size: .
V gene: TRBV5-1
J gene: TRBJ1-5
D gene: .
CDR3 DNA: TGCGCCAGCAGCTTGAACGGAAATCAGCCCCAGCATTTT
CDR3 protein: CASSLNGNQPQHF

clone size: .
V gene: TRBV19
J gene: TRBJ2-3
D gene: TRBD2
CDR3 DNA: TGTGCCAGTAGCAACGGACTAGCGGGGGGCACAGATACGCAGTATTTT
CDR3 protein: CASSNGLAGGTDTQYF

clone size: few
V gene: TRBV28
J gene: TRBJ2-1
D gene: .
CDR3 DNA: TGTGCCAGCACCCAAACTGGCCGCCCCGAGGAGCAGTTCTTC
CDR3 protein: CASTQTGRPEEQFF

clone size: .
V gene: TRBV5-1
J gene: TRBJ2-2
D gene: .
CDR3 DNA: TGCGCCAGCAGTCCACGTTACACCGCGAACACCGGGGAGCTGTTTTTT
CDR3 protein: CASSPRYTANTGELFF

clone size: .
V gene: TRBV2
J gene: TRBJ2-2
D gene: .
CDR3 DNA: TGTGCCAGCAGTGACAACAGGGTGACCGGGGAGCTGTTTTTT
CDR3 protein: CASSDNRVTGELFF

clone size: .
V gene: TRBV24-1
J gene: TRBJ1-4
D gene: .
CDR3 DNA: TGTGCCACCAGTGATCCTCGATCCGATGAAAAACTGTTTTTT
CDR3 protein: CATSDPRSDEKLFF

clone size: .
V gene: TRBV24-1
J gene: TRBJ2-5
D gene: TRBD2
CDR3 DNA: TGTGCCACCAGTGGGGGGACTAGCGGGGTCCCGTACCAAGAGACCCAGTACTTC
CDR3 protein: CATSGGTSGVPYQETQYF

clone size: .
V gene: TRBV18
J gene: TRBJ1-5
D gene: .
CDR3 DNA: TGTGCCAGCTCAAACAGCAATCAGCCCCAGCATTTT
CDR3 protein: CASSNSNQPQHF

clone size: few
V gene: TRBV7-9
J gene: TRBJ1-2
D gene: .
CDR3 DNA: TGTGCCAGCAGCTTATATGTAAGGGGCTACACCTTC
CDR3 protein: CASSLYVRGYTF

clone size: .
V gene: TRBV18
J gene: TRBJ2-2
D gene: .
CDR3 DNA: TGTGCCAGCTCCTCGGGGGCGAACACCGGGGAGCTGTTTTTT
CDR3 protein: CASSSGANTGELFF